This entry lists 21 T cell receptor beta chains sequenced from one sample in a study of PD-1 blockade in classical Hodgkin lymphoma. Brentuximab vedotin exposure varied, and every patient relapsed after autologous stem cell transplantation. Sequencing was performed with immunoSEQ multiplex PCR; in TCRdb, only in-frame clones are kept and a portion is missing. The table includes tens of thousands of clones, over 65% detected once. Here the sequenced sample was peripheral blood mononuclear cells (PBMCs), taken at baseline. These receptors were taken from a human donor with classical Hodgkin lymphoma.

The chain uses TRBV2 and TRBJ2-1, with D possibly called TRBD1 or TRBD2 (5 bases each). Per germline, CDR1 SNHLY and CDR2 FYNNEI. Trimming stripped 4 bases from V and 3 bases from J, with 13 bases between. The CDR3 spans 15 residues. CDR3 residues: CASSALGHVYNEQFF. CDR3 nucleotide sequence: TGTGCCAGCAGTGCACTAGGACACGTCTACAATGAGCAGTTCTTC.

The rearrangement joins TRBV29-1 to TRBJ1-2, with 7 bases aligning to TRBD1. This CDR3 comprises 10 residues. CDR1 is SQVTM and CDR2 is ANQGSEA in the germline V gene. Unmatched junction bases numbered 1, after V lost 4 bases and J lost 8 bases. CDR3 nucleotide sequence: TGCAGCGTTGGAGGGGGCGGCTACACCTTC. Translation gives CSVGGGGYTF.

The CDR3 region has the DNA TGCGCCAGCAGCTTGACAGGAGGTAGTGAGACCCAGTACTTC. Encoded protein: CASSLTGGSETQYF. This chain links TRBV4-1 with TRBJ2-5, with TRBD1 as a possible D gene (6 bases). Trimming stripped 5 bases from V and 5 bases from J, with 15 bases between. Germline CDR1 reads MGHRA; CDR2 reads YSYEKL. The CDR3 runs to 14 residues.

V usage is TRBV28 and J usage is TRBJ1-1; the D is unclear. This CDR3 has 11 amino acids. Germline lookup yields CDR1 MDHEN and CDR2 SYDVKM. V lost 8 bases and J 1 base, leaving 5 bases between the germline ends. The DNA for the CDR3 is TGTGCCAGCGCCAGGAACACTGAAGCTTTCTTT. Protein sequence: CASARNTEAFF. The full variable domain, with the rest looked up from reference TRBV28 and TRBJ1-1, is DVKVTQSSRYLVKRTGEKVFLECVQDMDHENMFWYRQDPGLGLRLIYFSYDVKMKEKGDIPEGYSVSREKKERFSLILESASTNQTSMYLCASARNTEAFFGQGTRLTVV.

The chain uses TRBV5-4 and TRBJ1-1; D unresolved. Trimming removed 1 base from V and 1 base from J, with 8 bases in between. The CDR3 runs to 14 residues. The V gene's germline CDR1 is SGHNT and CDR2 YYREEE (reference sequence). The CDR3 sequence is CASSLHAANTEAFF. DNA of the CDR3: TGTGCCAGCAGCTTGCACGCAGCGAACACTGAAGCTTTCTTT.

The V gene is TRBV5-1, the J gene TRBJ2-7; D possibly corresponds to TRBD2 (5 bases). The CDR3 is 18 residues long. Germline V gene data show CDR1 as SGHRS and CDR2 as YFSETQ. Trimming removed 4 bases from V and 0 bases from J, with 23 bases in between. The CDR3 here is CASSPFPSRAGSSYEQYF. CDR3 nucleotides: TGCGCCAGCAGCCCCTTTCCGTCCCGGGCGGGCAGCTCCTACGAGCAGTACTTC.

The rearrangement uses TRBV6-1 and TRBJ1-1, with 8 positions matching TRBD1. The CDR3 is 13 residues long. Germline assignment: CDR1 MNHNS and CDR2 SASEGT. V lost 9 bases, J lost 4 bases, and 7 bases stayed unmatched. In nucleotides, the CDR3 is TGTGCCAGTACGAGGACAGGGCCCACTGAAGCTTTCTTT. Translation gives CASTRTGPTEAFF.

This clone was recorded only once. The CDR3 reads CASDNRQGVQETQYF. The DNA for the CDR3 is TGTGCCAGTGACAACAGGCAGGGGGTACAAGAGACCCAGTACTTC. This sequence joins TRBV19 and TRBJ2-5; 7 positions agree with TRBD1. The germline CDR1 and CDR2 sequences are LNHDA and SQIVND (reference sequence). V gave up 8 bases and J gave up 2 bases; unmatched junction bases: 11. The length of the CDR3 is 15 residues.

This clone was seen many times. The chain carries TRBV28 and TRBJ2-7; 8 nucleotides match TRBD2. The CDR3 is made up of 14 amino acids. Germline loops: CDR1 MDHEN, CDR2 SYDVKM. V lost 2 bases and J lost 2; bases outside the gene matches: 2. The CDR3 DNA is TGTGCCAGCAGTTTACTAGCGGGCACCTACGAGCAGTACTTC. Its translation is CASSLLAGTYEQYF. Full variable domain (outside the CDR3, taken from reference TRBV28 and TRBJ2-7): DVKVTQSSRYLVKRTGEKVFLECVQDMDHENMFWYRQDPGLGLRLIYFSYDVKMKEKGDIPEGYSVSREKKERFSLILESASTNQTSMYLCASSLLAGTYEQYFGPGTRLTVT.

This clone was detected once. The gene calls are TRBV7-3 and TRBJ2-1, with D possibly called TRBD1 or TRBD2 (6 bases each). There are 14 residues in the CDR3. CDR1 and CDR2 from the germline V gene are SGHTA and FQGTGA. The ends were cut back, 0 bases at V and 8 bases at J, with 11 bases in the middle. In DNA, the CDR3 is TGTGCCAGCAGCTTAACGACGGGGGCCTATGAGCAGTTCTTC. Protein sequence: CASSLTTGAYEQFF.

J is TRBJ2-1 and V is TRBV15; weak D call: TRBD2 (6 bases). Trimming removed 3 bases from V and 8 bases from J, with 17 bases in between. The CDR3 has 15 residues. The germline V gene has CDR1 LNHNV and CDR2 YYDKDF (reference sequence). The DNA for the CDR3 is TGTGCCACCAGCAGGTCCCCCAGCTGGGGGGATGAGCAGTTCTTC. Residues: CATSRSPSWGDEQFF. Supplemented by reference TRBV15 and TRBJ2-1, the full variable domain reads DAMVIQNPRYQVTQFGKPVTLSCSQTLNHNVMYWYQQKSSQAPKLLFHYYDKDFNNEADTPDNFQSRRPNTSFCFLDIRSPGLGDTAMYLCATSRSPSWGDEQFFGPGTRLTVL.

The chain uses TRBV28 and TRBJ2-2; TRBD1 might be the D (5 bases). V shed 8 bases and J shed 1 base, with 11 bases lying between them. CDR3 length equals 14 residues. Germline CDR1 and CDR2: MDHEN and SYDVKM. CDR3 nucleotide sequence: TGTGCCAGCGTTGGGGCGGTGAACACCGGGGAGCTGTTTTTT. It encodes CASVGAVNTGELFF.

This clone was recorded a few times. The chain combines TRBV10-3 with TRBJ1-1, with D perhaps matching TRBD1 (5 bases). V was shortened by 4 bases and J by 4 bases, with 7 bases between the two germline ends. CDR1 ENHRY and CDR2 SYGVKD come from the germline V gene. The CDR3 runs 12 residues. This CDR3 reads CAISGQSTEAFF. CDR3 sequence (DNA): TGTGCCATCAGTGGACAGAGCACTGAAGCTTTCTTT.

The genes are TRBV5-1 and TRBJ2-1; D is ambiguous. The ends were cut back, 1 base at V and 10 bases at J, with 15 bases in the middle. CDR1 is SGHRS, CDR2 YFSETQ, per germline. This CDR3 is built from 14 residues. CDR3 amino acids: CASSLKAPDDEQFF. The DNA of the CDR3 is TGCGCCAGCAGCTTGAAGGCTCCAGATGACGAGCAGTTCTTC.

V gene TRBV18 combines with J gene TRBJ2-7; weak D call: TRBD2 (6 bases). With 2 bases removed from V and 4 bases from J, the gap between germline ends came to 15 bases. This CDR3 region has 15 residues. Germline CDR1 KGHSH, CDR2 LQKENI. The CDR3 nucleotides read TGTGCCAGCTCACCAGAGACCCTTGGGGGGTACGAGCAGTACTTC. It encodes CASSPETLGGYEQYF.

This clone has a handful of counts. The V gene is TRBV6-5, the J gene TRBJ2-7, with TRBD2 matching over 8 bases. The CDR3 is made up of 14 amino acids. J was trimmed by 3 bases and V by 6 bases; bases with no gene match: 7. CDR1 is MNHEY and CDR2 is SVGAGI in the germline V gene. This CDR3 is CASRNAGGGYEQYF. The CDR3 DNA reads as TGTGCCAGCAGGAATGCGGGAGGAGGCTACGAGCAGTACTTC.

The rearrangement links TRBV29-1 to TRBJ2-3; TRBD1 aligns across 7 bases. From germline, CDR1 is SQVTM and CDR2 ANQGSEA. V lost 6 bases to trimming and J lost 0 bases; unmatched junction nucleotides: 3. The CDR3 is 13 amino acids. CDR3 coding DNA: TGCAGCGTAGAACAGGGGAGCACAGATACGCAGTATTTT. Its protein is CSVEQGSTDTQYF.

J is TRBJ2-7 and V is TRBV6-4; possibly TRBD1 for D (6 bases). The CDR3 has 14 amino acids. Germline CDR1 MRHNA, CDR2 SNTAGT. V lost 4 bases to trimming and J lost 0 bases, with 10 bases between them. CDR3 coding DNA: TGTGCCAGCAGTGTTACAGGGAGCTCCTACGAGCAGTACTTC. Amino acids: CASSVTGSSYEQYF.

Sample share makes this clone medium-sized (0.01 to 0.1%). The J gene is TRBJ1-1, the V gene TRBV4-2; D might be TRBD1 (5 bases). Germline V lookup: CDR1 LGHNA, CDR2 YNFKEQ. The CDR3 has 14 residues. V shed 1 base and J shed 6 bases, with 12 bases lying between them. The CDR3 coding sequence is TGTGCCAGCAGCCAAGGGAGCGGGGGGTCTGAAGCTTTCTTT. Amino acids: CASSQGSGGSEAFF.

The genes are TRBV7-9 and TRBJ1-1; the D gene is possibly TRBD1 (6 bases). Trimming took off 5 bases at V and 1 base at J, with 14 bases between the two ends. The germline V gene encodes CDR1 SEHNR and CDR2 FQNEAQ (reference sequence). CDR3 length: 15 amino acids. The CDR3 sequence is CASSLRGGGNTEAFF. CDR3 DNA sequence: TGTGCCAGCAGCCTAAGGGGGGGTGGGAACACTGAAGCTTTCTTT.

The chain combines TRBV5-1 with TRBJ2-5, with no clear D. V was pared by 1 base and J by 4 bases, with 5 bases between. The CDR3 is 12 residues long. Germline V gives CDR1 SGHRS, CDR2 YFSETQ. Written as DNA, the CDR3 is TGCGCCAGCAGCTTGAACGGAGAGACCCAGTACTTC. Translating gives CASSLNGETQYF.